This is a list of T cell receptor beta chains from one sample in a study of blood T cell repertoires in COVID-19. Profiled with immunoSEQ multiplex PCR; TCRdb holds only in-frame clones, not every one. Of 180,000 or so clones listed, approximately 83% were seen once; the top ten hold around 9.9%. The sequencing sample was made of peripheral blood. These receptors all come from a human donor with active or convalescent COVID-19. The donor label of this sample is uncertain. Both conserved end residues are part of each CDR3. The D gene is left open where the match is weak. Clone size appears in some rows only: once, few, many, or a class for an expanded clone.

TRBV19,.,.,TRBJ1-2,CASSPGQNYGYTF,TGTGCCAGTAGTCCCGGACAGAACTATGGCTACACCTTC
TRBV9,TRBD1,.,TRBJ1-5,CASSVGPGQGAGNQPQHF,TGTGCCAGCAGCGTAGGGCCGGGACAGGGGGCGGGCAATCAGCCCCAGCATTTT
TRBV6-5,.,.,TRBJ1-4,CASSYSGAGEKLFF,TGTGCCAGCAGTTACTCAGGGGCGGGAGAAAAACTGTTTTTT
TRBV28,.,.,TRBJ2-7,CASSPGTYYEQYF,TGTGCCAGCAGTCCCGGGACATACTACGAGCAGTACTTC
TRBV14,.,.,TRBJ1-4,CASSQVDGGKLFF,TGTGCCAGCAGCCAAGTGGATGGCGGGAAACTGTTTTTT
TRBV5-1,.,.,TRBJ2-2,CASSLFGPRDTGELFF,TGCGCCAGCAGCTTGTTTGGACCCAGGGACACCGGGGAGCTGTTTTTT
TRBV19,.,.,TRBJ1-1,CASSNSFNRNTEAFF,TGTGCCAGTAGTAATAGTTTCAACCGGAACACTGAAGCTTTCTTT
TRBV27,TRBD1,.,TRBJ2-7,CASSLQDRAYEQYF,TGTGCCAGCAGTTTACAAGACAGGGCTTACGAGCAGTACTTC
TRBV7-5,.,.,TRBJ2-7,CVRSSGLTYEQYF,TGTGTCAGAAGCTCCGGACTTACCTACGAGCAGTACTTC
TRBV3-1/TRBV3-2,TRBD2,.,TRBJ2-3,CASSQGSGGAGNTQYF,TGTGCCAGCAGCCAAGGTAGCGGGGGGGCAGGAAATACGCAGTATTTT
TRBV7-2,.,.,TRBJ1-2,CASSLDYNYGYTF,TGTGCCAGCAGCTTAGACTATAACTATGGCTACACCTTC
TRBV4-1,.,.,TRBJ1-2,CASSQGAGGHYGYTF,TGCGCCAGCAGCCAAGGCGCGGGGGGCCACTATGGCTACACCTTC
TRBV5-4,TRBD2,.,TRBJ2-3,CASRQATSGRPTDTQYF,TGTGCCAGCAGGCAAGCGACTAGCGGGAGGCCCACAGATACGCAGTATTTT
TRBV24-1,TRBD2,.,TRBJ2-5,CATSDPRTSGRASETQYF,TGTGCCACCAGTGACCCCCGGACTAGCGGGAGGGCCTCGGAGACCCAGTACTTC
TRBV7-3,TRBD2,.,TRBJ2-1,CASTMGGAQGVNEQFF,TGTGCCAGCACCATGGGAGGGGCGCAGGGCGTCAATGAGCAGTTCTTC
TRBV7-3,TRBD1,.,TRBJ2-3,CASSFDRADTQYF,TGTGCCAGCAGCTTTGACAGGGCAGATACGCAGTATTTT
TRBV5-1,TRBD2,.,TRBJ2-1,CASSLEASGGRIF,TGCGCCAGCAGCTTGGAGGCTAGCGGGGGGAGGATCTTC
TRBV14,.,.,TRBJ2-1,CASSPQARALNEQFF,TGTGCCAGCAGCCCCCAGGCGAGGGCCCTCAATGAGCAGTTCTTC
TRBV2,.,.,TRBJ1-1,CASSERGSAEAFF,TGTGCCAGCAGTGAAAGGGGCAGTGCTGAAGCTTTCTTT
TRBV5-1,.,.,TRBJ1-3,CASSRTPENRADGNTIYF,TGCGCCAGCAGCCGCACCCCCGAGAACCGCGCCGATGGAAACACCATATATTTT
TRBV6-2/TRBV6-3,.,.,TRBJ2-1,CASSYPSGPEQFF,TGTGCCAGCAGTTACCCGTCAGGCCCTGAGCAGTTCTTC
TRBV5-1,TRBD1,.,TRBJ1-4,CASSWGPGQLNEKLFF,TGCGCCAGCAGCTGGGGTCCGGGACAGCTTAATGAAAAACTGTTTTTT
TRBV6-5,.,once,TRBJ1-1,CASSREENTEAFF,TGTGCCAGCAGCAGGGAAGAGAACACTGAAGCTTTCTTT
TRBV5-1,.,.,TRBJ2-3,CASKSGADTQYF,TGCGCCAGCAAATCGGGGGCAGATACGCAGTATTTT
TRBV5-5,TRBD1,.,TRBJ2-5,CASSLLGQPQETQYF,TGTGCCAGCAGCTTGCTGGGACAGCCCCAAGAGACCCAGTACTTC
TRBV11-3,.,.,TRBJ1-1,CASSGQGFEAFF,TGTGCCAGCAGCGGGCAGGGTTTCGAAGCTTTCTTT
TRBV27,TRBD2,.,TRBJ2-3,CASRRNILAGATSGRAGTDTQYF,TGTGCCAGCAGACGTAACATTCTCGCAGGGGCAACTAGCGGGAGGGCCGGTACAGATACGCAGTATTTT
TRBV5-4,.,.,TRBJ2-2,CASSSRHQTDTGELFF,TGTGCCAGCAGCTCCCGTCACCAAACGGACACCGGGGAGCTGTTTTTT
TRBV3-1/TRBV3-2,TRBD2,.,TRBJ2-1,CASSQDKLAGENEQFF,TGTGCCAGCAGCCAAGATAAACTAGCGGGGGAGAATGAGCAGTTCTTC
TRBV18,.,.,TRBJ1-1,CASSPALGGTEAFF,TGTGCCAGCTCACCTGCCCTAGGCGGGACTGAAGCTTTCTTT
TRBV2,.,once,TRBJ1-6,CASMEGSSDSPLHF,TGTGCCAGCATGGAGGGTAGTTCAGATTCACCCCTCCACTTT
TRBV5-5,.,.,TRBJ1-5,CASSLGQDNQPQHF,TGTGCCAGCAGCTTGGGGCAGGACAATCAGCCCCAGCATTTT
TRBV7-2,TRBD1,.,TRBJ2-6,CASNIISGTGSSGANVLTF,TGTGCCAGCAACATCATTTCCGGGACAGGGAGCTCTGGGGCCAACGTCCTGACTTTC
TRBV7-2,.,.,TRBJ1-1,CASSPQYGRRTEAFF,TGTGCCAGCAGTCCCCAGTATGGGAGGCGAACTGAAGCTTTCTTT
TRBV13,.,.,TRBJ1-6,CASSSEGGRLSPLHF,TGTGCCAGCAGCTCAGAGGGGGGGCGGTTATCACCCCTCCACTTT
TRBV25-1,TRBD2,.,TRBJ2-1,CASSVAGASYNEQFF,TGTGCCAGCAGTGTAGCGGGAGCGTCCTACAATGAGCAGTTCTTC
TRBV6-5,.,.,TRBJ1-5,CASSHFINQPQHF,TGTGCCAGCAGCCACTTTATCAATCAGCCCCAGCATTTT
TRBV7-3,.,.,TRBJ2-3,CASSPIPSTDPEKLDTQYF,TGTGCCAGCAGCCCCATCCCGTCAACCGACCCGGAGAAGTTAGATACGCAGTATTTT
TRBV2,.,.,TRBJ2-1,CASSYSSSLLNNEQFF,TGTGCCAGCAGTTACAGCTCCTCCCTTCTCAACAATGAGCAGTTCTTC
TRBV9,.,.,TRBJ2-7,CASSVDHSSYEQYF,TGTGCCAGCAGCGTAGACCATAGCTCCTACGAGCAGTACTTC